These T cell receptor beta chains were read from a single sample in a study of cytomegalovirus exposure and HLA in healthy donors. This table comes from immunoSEQ multiplex PCR, and its TCRdb copy is limited to in-frame clones, with some not included. The sample consists of approximately 140,000 clones, 75% to 85% of them appearing once. The specimen sequenced was PBMCs. Receptor source: a man over 45 in good health and CMV-seropositive. Both conserved end residues are trimmed from each CDR3. Each record gives: J gene, CDR3 length, V gene, D gene, CDR3 protein. The D gene is left open where the match is weak.

J: TRBJ1-2
length: 12
V: TRBV5-4
D: -
CDR3: ASSLKGRRLGYT

J: TRBJ2-5
length: 11
V: TRBV29-1
D: TRBD1
CDR3: SVRQGSEETQY

J: TRBJ1-1
length: 13
V: TRBV11-2
D: TRBD1
CDR3: ASSFSGQGASEAF

J: TRBJ2-7
length: 12
V: TRBV10-3
D: TRBD2
CDR3: AISESTSGYEQY

J: TRBJ2-1
length: 14
V: TRBV6-6
D: TRBD2
CDR3: ASSYSAGGGYNEQF

J: TRBJ2-3
length: 12
V: TRBV28
D: TRBD2
CDR3: ASRSGVSTDTQY

J: TRBJ2-1
length: 13
V: TRBV4-1
D: -
CDR3: ASSDDAGIYNEQF

J: TRBJ2-2
length: 14
V: TRBV6-1
D: -
CDR3: ASSEKEGWDTGELF

J: TRBJ2-2
length: 14
V: TRBV11-3
D: TRBD2
CDR3: ASSLGAGVSVGELF

J: TRBJ2-7
length: 13
V: TRBV5-4
D: -
CDR3: ASSLAGASSYEQY

J: TRBJ2-1
length: 14
V: TRBV4-2
D: TRBD2
CDR3: ASSQPRGEGLNEQF

J: TRBJ1-5
length: 12
V: TRBV6-1
D: TRBD1
CDR3: ASSGDRFEQPQH

J: TRBJ2-5
length: 12
V: TRBV5-1
D: TRBD1
CDR3: ASSSGQVLETQY

J: TRBJ2-2
length: 15
V: TRBV5-1
D: -
CDR3: ASSFPNSGANTGELF

J: TRBJ1-4
length: 13
V: TRBV27
D: TRBD1
CDR3: ASSLSPGQGEKLF

J: TRBJ2-1
length: 14
V: TRBV9
D: TRBD2
CDR3: ASSVVGLAGPSEQF

J: TRBJ2-5
length: 15
V: TRBV18
D: TRBD2
CDR3: ASSPTSGYSIKETQY

J: TRBJ1-5
length: 13
V: TRBV28
D: -
CDR3: ASTLPGSPRQPQH

J: TRBJ2-1
length: 11
V: TRBV7-2
D: -
CDR3: ASSPRRRDEQF

J: TRBJ1-1
length: 14
V: TRBV28
D: -
CDR3: ASSSGSASQNTEAF

J: TRBJ1-5
length: 11
V: TRBV15
D: -
CDR3: ATSLVSNQPQH

J: TRBJ1-1
length: 11
V: TRBV29-1
D: -
CDR3: SVGGGTNTEAF

J: TRBJ1-3
length: 14
V: TRBV18
D: TRBD1
CDR3: ASSPTTGGSGNTIY

J: TRBJ2-2
length: 13
V: TRBV29-1
D: TRBD1
CDR3: SVAGTGENTGELF

J: TRBJ1-5
length: 13
V: TRBV5-8
D: TRBD1
CDR3: ASGTGMESNQPQH

J: TRBJ1-5
length: 14
V: TRBV28
D: -
CDR3: ASSRPRGAGNQPQH

J: TRBJ2-1
length: 15
V: TRBV11-2
D: TRBD2
CDR3: ASRLGLAGGSSREQF